The present entry profiles one T cell receptor (beta chain) with its context. The V end lost 3 bases, the J end lost 1 base, and 7 bases lay between the germline ends. CDR3 length: 13 amino acids. Germline V gene data show CDR1 as SGHDN and CDR2 as FVKESK. This entry comes from a study of blood T cell repertoires in COVID-19. The table came from immunoSEQ multiplex PCR; TCRdb's copy has only in-frame clones and leaves some out. The sample comprises around 76,000 clones, around 89% of which are singletons, and 0.58% rests with the top ten. The receptor was derived from a man aged 60 to 75 with acute or convalescent COVID-19. Material for sequencing was peripheral blood. This chain joins TRBV14 and TRBJ2-7, with D uncertain. DNA for the CDR3: TGTGCCAGCAGCCACCTTAGTTCCTACGAGCAGTACTTC. This codes for CASSHLSSYEQYF.